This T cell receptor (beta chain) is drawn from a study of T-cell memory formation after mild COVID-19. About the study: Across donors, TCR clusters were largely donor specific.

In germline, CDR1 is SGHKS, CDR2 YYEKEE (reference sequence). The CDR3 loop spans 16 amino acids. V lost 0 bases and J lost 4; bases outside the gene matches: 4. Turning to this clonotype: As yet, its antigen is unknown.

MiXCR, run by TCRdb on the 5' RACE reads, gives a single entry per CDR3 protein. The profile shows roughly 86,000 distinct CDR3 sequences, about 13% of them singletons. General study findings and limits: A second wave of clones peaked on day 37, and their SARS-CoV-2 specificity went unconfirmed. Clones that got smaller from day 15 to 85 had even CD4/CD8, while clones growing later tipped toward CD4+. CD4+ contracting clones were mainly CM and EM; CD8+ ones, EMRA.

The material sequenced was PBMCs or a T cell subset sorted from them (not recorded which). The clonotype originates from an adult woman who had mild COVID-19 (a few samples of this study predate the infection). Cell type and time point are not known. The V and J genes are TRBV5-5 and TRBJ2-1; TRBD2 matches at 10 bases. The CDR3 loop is CASSLETAGGYNEQFF. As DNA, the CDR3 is TGTGCCAGCAGCTTGGAAACAGCGGGAGGGTACAATGAGCAGTTCTTC.